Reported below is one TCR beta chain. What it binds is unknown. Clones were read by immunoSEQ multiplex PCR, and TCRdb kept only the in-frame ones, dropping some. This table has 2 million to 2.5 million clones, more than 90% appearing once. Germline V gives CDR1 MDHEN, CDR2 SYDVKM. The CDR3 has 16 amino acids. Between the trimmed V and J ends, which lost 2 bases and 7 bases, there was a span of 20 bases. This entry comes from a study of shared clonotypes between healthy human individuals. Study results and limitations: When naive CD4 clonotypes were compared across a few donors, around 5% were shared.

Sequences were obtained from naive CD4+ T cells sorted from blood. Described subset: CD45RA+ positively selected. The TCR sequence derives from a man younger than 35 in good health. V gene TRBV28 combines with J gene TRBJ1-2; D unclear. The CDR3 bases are TGTGCCAGCAGTTTAGGGGTCGTACTGGGCGAGAGTGGCTACACCTTC. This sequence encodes CASSLGVVLGESGYTF.